These 17 T cell receptor beta chains were sequenced from one sample in a study of blood T cell repertoires in COVID-19. Measured with immunoSEQ multiplex PCR; TCRdb has only the in-frame clones, and not every one. The sample has 100,000 or so clones, roughly 92% seen once. Specimen: peripheral blood. All receptors derive from a man between 60 and 70 years old with acute or convalescent COVID-19.

The rearrangement links TRBV5-1 to TRBJ2-1; 10 bases map to TRBD2. CDR1 and CDR2 from the germline V gene are SGHRS and YFSETQ. This CDR3 is built from 14 residues. V was pared by 1 base and J by 9 bases, with 4 bases of the junction left unmatched. CDR3 region: CASSLTSGKAEQFF. In nucleotides, the CDR3 is TGCGCCAGCAGCTTGACTAGCGGGAAAGCTGAGCAGTTCTTC. The full variable domain, rest sourced from reference TRBV5-1 and TRBJ2-1, is KAGVTQTPRYLIKTRGQQVTLSCSPISGHRSVSWYQQTPGQGLQFLFEYFSETQRNKGNFPGRFSGRQFSNSRSEMNVSTLELGDSALYLCASSLTSGKAEQFFGPGTRLTVL.

The chain has TRBV6-1 and TRBJ1-2, with D unclear. The CDR3 sequence is 14 residues long. Trimming pared 3 bases from V and 8 bases from J, leaving 16 bases between. Germline CDR1 reads MNHNS; CDR2 reads SASEGT. Here the CDR3 DNA reads TGTGCCAGCAGTGAGACGGTCCCTGCGCGGGGCTACACCTTC. Translating gives CASSETVPARGYTF.

This chain connects TRBV19 to TRBJ2-1; weak D call: TRBD1 (6 bases). The germline CDR1 and CDR2 sequences are LNHDA and SQIVND (reference sequence). V was shortened by 7 bases and J by 10 bases, with 11 bases between the two germline ends. The CDR3 has 11 residues. CDR3 region: CASTRGREQFF. In DNA form, the CDR3 reads TGTGCCAGTACCAGGGGAAGAGAGCAGTTCTTC.

This sequence joins TRBV6-4 and TRBJ1-1; D is uncertain. Germline V gives CDR1 MRHNA, CDR2 SNTAGT. The CDR3 is made up of 21 amino acids. V lost 2 bases to trimming and J lost 0 bases, with 28 bases between them. The CDR3, as DNA: TGTGCCAGCAGTGACGCCACCTATCGTTGGCAGAGACAACCCTTGAACACTGAAGCTTTCTTT. Translation gives CASSDATYRWQRQPLNTEAFF.

The chain carries TRBV19 and TRBJ2-1; a weak D match, TRBD1 (6 bases). V shed 7 bases and J shed 2 bases, with 12 bases lying between them. The CDR3 runs 14 residues. The V gene's germline CDR1 is LNHDA and CDR2 SQIVND (reference sequence). CDR3 coding DNA: TGTGCCAGTACCGGCAGGGGCCCCTACAATGAGCAGTTCTTC. It specifies CASTGRGPYNEQFF.

DNA of the CDR3: TGTGCCAGCATCCTAAGGTCAGGGGTGGGCAATGAGCAGTTCTTC. This gives the protein CASILRSGVGNEQFF. This chain uses TRBV27 with TRBJ2-1; D is perhaps TRBD1 (6 bases). The germline gives CDR1 MNHEY, CDR2 SMNVEV (reference sequence). This CDR3 has 15 amino acids. Trimming left V 7 bases short and J 6 bases short, with 19 bases between.

The V gene is TRBV11-3, the J gene TRBJ2-1; the D gene is possibly TRBD1 (5 bases). This CDR3 has 13 amino acids. V lost 2 bases, J lost 7 bases, and 9 bases lay in between. The germline gives CDR1 SGHNT, CDR2 YENEEA. The CDR3 sequence: CASSLQGANEQFF. The CDR3 region has the DNA TGTGCCAGCAGCTTACAAGGGGCAAATGAGCAGTTCTTC.

The chain links TRBV5-4 to TRBJ2-7, with TRBD1 identical over 8 bases. The trim removed 2 bases at V and 2 bases at J, leaving 6 bases unmatched. This CDR3 has 15 residues. Germline CDR1 is SGHNT and CDR2 is YYREEE (reference sequence). The CDR3 loop is CASSLDRGQTYEQYF. The CDR3 bases are TGTGCCAGCAGCTTAGACAGGGGCCAAACCTACGAGCAGTACTTC.

The chain links TRBV2 to TRBJ2-3; 15 nucleotides match TRBD2. V was pared by 5 bases and J by 6 bases, with 9 bases of the junction left unmatched. CDR3 size: 17 residues. Per the germline V gene, CDR1 is SNHLY and CDR2 is FYNNEI. The CDR3: CASSLRTSGGVHDTQYF. CDR3 nucleotide sequence: TGTGCCAGCAGTCTTAGGACTAGCGGGGGGGTCCATGATACGCAGTATTTT.

The CDR3 DNA reads as TGCGCCAGCGCATTCTCCAGGACAGATGAAAAACTGTTTTTT. Its protein product is CASAFSRTDEKLFF. This chain connects TRBV5-1 to TRBJ1-4; TRBD1 is a possible D gene (6 bases). Trimming removed 7 bases at V and 6 bases at J, with 16 bases between. The CDR3 length is 14 residues. Germline V gives CDR1 SGHRS, CDR2 YFSETQ. The entire variable domain, with the rest obtained from reference TRBV5-1 and TRBJ1-4, is as follows: KAGVTQTPRYLIKTRGQQVTLSCSPISGHRSVSWYQQTPGQGLQFLFEYFSETQRNKGNFPGRFSGRQFSNSRSEMNVSTLELGDSALYLCASAFSRTDEKLFFGSGTQLSVL.

This clone has just one count. The chain recombines TRBV6-1 with TRBJ2-5, with TRBD2 identical over 9 bases. This CDR3 is built from 16 residues. Germline CDR1 reads MNHNS; CDR2 reads SASEGT. Trimming removed 4 bases from V and 4 bases from J; junction bases left unmatched: 10. The CDR3 here is CASSVVAGGGSETQYF. The CDR3 DNA reads as TGTGCCAGCAGTGTTGTGGCGGGAGGGGGTTCAGAGACCCAGTACTTC.

The J gene is TRBJ2-5, the V gene TRBV11-2, with 9 bases that match TRBD2. V shed 5 bases, J shed 2 bases, and the junction held 6 bases outside the gene matches. The CDR3 consists of 15 residues. Germline lookup yields CDR1 SGHAT and CDR2 FQNNGV. CDR3 sequence: CASSASGLAQETQYF. CDR3 in DNA: TGTGCCAGCAGCGCTTCGGGACTAGCACAAGAGACCCAGTACTTC. Complete variable domain (other parts from reference TRBV11-2 and TRBJ2-5): EAGVAQSPRYKIIEKRQSVAFWCNPISGHATLYWYQQILGQGPKLLIQFQNNGVVDDSQLPKDRFSAERLKGVDSTLKIQPAKLEDSAVYLCASSASGLAQETQYFGPGTRLLVL.

This chain uses TRBV7-2 with TRBJ2-6, with D maybe TRBD2 (5 bases). CDR3 length equals 16 residues. Germline assignment: CDR1 SGHTA and CDR2 FQGNSA. V was clipped by 1 base and J by 3 bases, with 10 bases between them. CDR3 in DNA: TGTGCCAGCAGCTTAGTTTCGGGGAGTGGGGCCAACGTCCTGACTTTC. This sequence encodes CASSLVSGSGANVLTF.

This clone appeared a single time. This chain links TRBV6-5 with TRBJ2-4, with 8 positions matching TRBD1. There are 14 residues in the CDR3. The V gene's germline CDR1 is MNHEY and CDR2 SVGAGI. Trimming at V came to 10 bases and at J to 2 bases, leaving 7 bases not matched to a gene. CDR3 amino acids: CATRGRGPKNIQYF. DNA for the CDR3: TGTGCCACGCGCGGCAGGGGGCCCAAAAACATTCAGTACTTC.

The rearrangement links TRBV2 to TRBJ2-3; D is undetermined. V was pared by 7 bases and J by 1 base, with 12 bases between. The CDR3 contains 14 residues. Looked up from germline, CDR1 is SNHLY and CDR2 is FYNNEI. Written as DNA, the CDR3 is TGTGCCAGCATACCCTTGGCTGGCACAGATACGCAGTATTTT. Protein sequence: CASIPLAGTDTQYF. The full variable domain, completed using reference TRBV2 and TRBJ2-3, is EPEVTQTPSHQVTQMGQEVILRCVPISNHLYFYWYRQILGQKVEFLVSFYNNEISEKSEIFDDQFSVERPDGSNFTLKIRSTKLEDSAMYFCASIPLAGTDTQYFGPGTRLTVL.

V is TRBV19 and J is TRBJ2-7, with D possibly matching TRBD1 (6 bases). There are 13 residues in the CDR3. From germline, CDR1 is LNHDA and CDR2 SQIVND (reference sequence). V lost 2 bases and J 3 bases, leaving 8 bases between the germline ends. CDR3 sequence: CASSIQTGYEQYF. CDR3 coding DNA: TGTGCCAGTAGTATACAGACAGGCTACGAGCAGTACTTC.

The J gene is TRBJ2-3, the V gene TRBV5-1; 8 bases are shared with TRBD2. The V segment lost 0 bases and the J segment 5 bases; nucleotides outside the gene matches: 8. The V gene's germline CDR1 is SGHRS and CDR2 YFSETQ. The CDR3 spans 16 residues. In DNA form, the CDR3 reads TGCGCCAGCAGCTTGGGTTCTAGCGGGCCTGGAGATACGCAGTATTTT. It yields the protein CASSLGSSGPGDTQYF.